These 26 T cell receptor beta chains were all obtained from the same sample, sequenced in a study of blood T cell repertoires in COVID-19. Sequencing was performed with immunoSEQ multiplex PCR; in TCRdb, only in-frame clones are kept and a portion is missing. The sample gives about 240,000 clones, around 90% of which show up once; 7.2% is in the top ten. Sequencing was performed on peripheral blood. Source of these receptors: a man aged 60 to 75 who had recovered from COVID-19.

CDR3 protein: CASTLGAAAPEAFF. For the CDR3, the DNA is TGTGCCAGTACCCTGGGGGCCGCAGCCCCTGAAGCTTTCTTT. This rearrangement joins TRBV19 to TRBJ1-1, with TRBD1 as a possible D gene (6 bases). Per germline, CDR1 LNHDA and CDR2 SQIVND (reference sequence). The CDR3 extends over 14 amino acids. Trimming stripped 7 bases from V and 6 bases from J, with 18 bases between.

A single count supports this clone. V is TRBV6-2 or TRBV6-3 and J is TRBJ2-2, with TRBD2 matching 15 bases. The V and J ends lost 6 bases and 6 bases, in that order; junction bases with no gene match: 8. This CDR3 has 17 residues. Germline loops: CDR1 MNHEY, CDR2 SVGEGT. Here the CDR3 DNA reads TGTGCCAGCAGCCAGCACGGACTAGCGGGGGGGTCCGGGGAGCTGTTTTTT. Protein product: CASSQHGLAGGSGELFF.

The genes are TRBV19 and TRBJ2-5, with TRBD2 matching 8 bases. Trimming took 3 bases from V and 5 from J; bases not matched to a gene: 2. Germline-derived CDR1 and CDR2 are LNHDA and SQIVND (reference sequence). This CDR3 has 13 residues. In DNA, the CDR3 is TGTGCCAGTAGTATTACGGGGGGGGAGACCCAGTACTTC. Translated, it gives CASSITGGETQYF.

The CDR3 loop is CASSRGQGARETQYF. The CDR3 DNA follows: TGTGCCAGCAGCCGAGGACAGGGGGCCAGGGAGACCCAGTACTTC. V gene TRBV3-1 (or the pseudogene TRBV3-2) combines with J gene TRBJ2-5; TRBD1 agrees at 11 bases. The CDR3 covers 15 residues. V was clipped by 4 bases and J by 5 bases; unmatched bases: 6. Looked up from germline, CDR1 is LGHDT and CDR2 is YNNKEL (reference sequence).

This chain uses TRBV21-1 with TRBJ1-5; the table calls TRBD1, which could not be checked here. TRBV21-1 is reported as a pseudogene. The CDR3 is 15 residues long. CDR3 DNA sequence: TGTGCCAGCAGCAACGGGACAGGGCCACCGGGCCCCCAGCATTTT. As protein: CASSNGTGPPGPQHF.

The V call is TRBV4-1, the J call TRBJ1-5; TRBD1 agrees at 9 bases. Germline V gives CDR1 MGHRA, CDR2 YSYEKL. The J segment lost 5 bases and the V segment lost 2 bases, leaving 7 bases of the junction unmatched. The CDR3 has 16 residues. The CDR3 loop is CASSQITGGIDQPQHF. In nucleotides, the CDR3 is TGCGCCAGCAGCCAAATCACAGGGGGCATCGATCAGCCCCAGCATTTT.

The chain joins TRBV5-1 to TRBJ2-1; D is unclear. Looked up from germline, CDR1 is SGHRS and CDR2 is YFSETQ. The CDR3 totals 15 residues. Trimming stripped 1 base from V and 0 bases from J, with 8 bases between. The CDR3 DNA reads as TGCGCCAGCAGCTTGACAGCCTACTCCTACAATGAGCAGTTCTTC. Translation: CASSLTAYSYNEQFF.

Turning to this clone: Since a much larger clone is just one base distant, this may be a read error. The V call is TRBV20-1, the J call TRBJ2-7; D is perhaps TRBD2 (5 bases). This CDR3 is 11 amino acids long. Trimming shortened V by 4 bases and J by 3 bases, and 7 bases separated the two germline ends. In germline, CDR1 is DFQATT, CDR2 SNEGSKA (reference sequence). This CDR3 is CSATEDYEQYF. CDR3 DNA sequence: TGCAGTGCTACGGAGGACTACGAGCAGTACTTC.

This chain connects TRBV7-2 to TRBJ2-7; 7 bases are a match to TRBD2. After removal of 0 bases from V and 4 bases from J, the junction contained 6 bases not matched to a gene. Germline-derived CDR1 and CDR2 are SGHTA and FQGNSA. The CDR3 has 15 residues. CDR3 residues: CASSLAHSSGYEQYF. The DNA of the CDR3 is TGTGCCAGCAGCTTAGCGCATAGTAGCGGGTACGAGCAGTACTTC.

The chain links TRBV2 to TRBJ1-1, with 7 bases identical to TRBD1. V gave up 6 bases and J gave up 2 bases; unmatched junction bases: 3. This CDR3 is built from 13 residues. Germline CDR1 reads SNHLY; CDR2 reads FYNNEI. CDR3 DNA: TGTGCCAGCAGGGACAGGCCTAACACTGAAGCTTTCTTT. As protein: CASRDRPNTEAFF.

This CDR3 is CATSDPRGGNTIYF. The DNA of the CDR3 is TGTGCCACCAGTGACCCCAGAGGCGGAAACACCATATATTTT. The V call is TRBV24-1, the J call TRBJ1-3; no clear D. CDR1 is KGHDR, CDR2 SFDVKD, per germline. V lost 4 bases and J 4 bases, leaving 10 bases between the germline ends. This CDR3 contains 14 residues.

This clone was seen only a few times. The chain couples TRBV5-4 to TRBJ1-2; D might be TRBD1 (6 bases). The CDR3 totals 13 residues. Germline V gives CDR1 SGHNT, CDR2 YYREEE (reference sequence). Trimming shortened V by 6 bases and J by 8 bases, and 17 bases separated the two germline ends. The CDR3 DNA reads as TGTGCCAGCAACCTCCGGGGGGCGGGAGGCTACACCTTC. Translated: CASNLRGAGGYTF.

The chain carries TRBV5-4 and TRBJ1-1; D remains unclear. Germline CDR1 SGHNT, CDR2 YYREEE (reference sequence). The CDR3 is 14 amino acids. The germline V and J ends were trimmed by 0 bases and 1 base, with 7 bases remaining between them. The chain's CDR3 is CASSLEARNTEAFF. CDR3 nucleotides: TGTGCCAGCAGCTTGGAAGCACGGAACACTGAAGCTTTCTTT.

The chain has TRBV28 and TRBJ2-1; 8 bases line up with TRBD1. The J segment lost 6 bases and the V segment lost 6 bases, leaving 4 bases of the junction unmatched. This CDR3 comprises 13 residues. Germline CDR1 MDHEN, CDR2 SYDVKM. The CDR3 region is CASRRGQGNEQFF. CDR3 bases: TGTGCCAGCAGACGTGGACAGGGCAATGAGCAGTTCTTC.

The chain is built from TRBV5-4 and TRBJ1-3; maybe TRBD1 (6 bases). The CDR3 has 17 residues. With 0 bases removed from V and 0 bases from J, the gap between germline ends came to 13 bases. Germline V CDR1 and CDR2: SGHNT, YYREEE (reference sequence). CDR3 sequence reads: CASSLDPGAFSGNTIYF. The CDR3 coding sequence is TGTGCCAGCAGCTTGGACCCAGGGGCCTTCTCTGGAAACACCATATATTTT.

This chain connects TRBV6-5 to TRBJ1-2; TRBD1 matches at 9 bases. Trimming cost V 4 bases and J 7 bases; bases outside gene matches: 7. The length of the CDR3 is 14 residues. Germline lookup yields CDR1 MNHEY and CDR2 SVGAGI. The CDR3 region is CASSSDRGTGGYTF. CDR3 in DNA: TGTGCCAGCAGTTCGGACAGGGGAACAGGTGGCTACACCTTC.

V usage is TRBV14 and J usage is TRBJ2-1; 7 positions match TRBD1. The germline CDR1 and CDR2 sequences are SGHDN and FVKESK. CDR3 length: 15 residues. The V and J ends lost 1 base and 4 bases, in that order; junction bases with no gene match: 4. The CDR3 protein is CASSQGGGPYNEQFF. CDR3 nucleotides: TGTGCCAGCAGCCAAGGAGGGGGCCCATACAATGAGCAGTTCTTC.

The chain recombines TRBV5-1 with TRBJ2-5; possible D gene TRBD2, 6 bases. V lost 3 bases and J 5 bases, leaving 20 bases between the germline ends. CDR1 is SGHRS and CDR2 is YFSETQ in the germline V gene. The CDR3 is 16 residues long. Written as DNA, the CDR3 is TGCGCCAGCAGCTCATCCCTTCGGGTAGGAGGGGAGACCCAGTACTTC. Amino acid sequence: CASSSSLRVGGETQYF.

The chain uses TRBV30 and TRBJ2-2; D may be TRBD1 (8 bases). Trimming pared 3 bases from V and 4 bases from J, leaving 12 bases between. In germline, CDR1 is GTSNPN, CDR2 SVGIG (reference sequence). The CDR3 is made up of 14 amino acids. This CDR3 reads CAWRQGGGTGELFF. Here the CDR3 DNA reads TGTGCCTGGAGACAGGGGGGGGGCACCGGGGAGCTGTTTTTT.

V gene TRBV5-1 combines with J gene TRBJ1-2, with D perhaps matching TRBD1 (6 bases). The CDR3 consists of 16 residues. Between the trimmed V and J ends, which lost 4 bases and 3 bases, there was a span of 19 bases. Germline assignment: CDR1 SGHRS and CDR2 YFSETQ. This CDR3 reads CASSPGANRVDYGYTF. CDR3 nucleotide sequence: TGCGCCAGCAGCCCCGGAGCGAACAGGGTTGACTATGGCTACACCTTC.

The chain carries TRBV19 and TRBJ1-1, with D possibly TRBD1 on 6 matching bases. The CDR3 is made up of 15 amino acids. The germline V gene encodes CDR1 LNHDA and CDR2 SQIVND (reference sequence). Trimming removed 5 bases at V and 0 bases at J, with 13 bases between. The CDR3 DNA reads TGTGCCAGTAGTGTACAGGGTACGATGAACACTGAAGCTTTCTTT. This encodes CASSVQGTMNTEAFF.

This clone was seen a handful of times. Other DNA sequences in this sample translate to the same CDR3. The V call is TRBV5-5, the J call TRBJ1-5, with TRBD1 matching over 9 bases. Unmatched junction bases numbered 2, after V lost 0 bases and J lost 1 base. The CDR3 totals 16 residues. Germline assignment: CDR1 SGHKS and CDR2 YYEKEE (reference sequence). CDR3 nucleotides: TGTGCCAGCAGCTTGGAAGGGACAGGGAGCAATCAGCCCCAGCATTTT. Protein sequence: CASSLEGTGSNQPQHF.

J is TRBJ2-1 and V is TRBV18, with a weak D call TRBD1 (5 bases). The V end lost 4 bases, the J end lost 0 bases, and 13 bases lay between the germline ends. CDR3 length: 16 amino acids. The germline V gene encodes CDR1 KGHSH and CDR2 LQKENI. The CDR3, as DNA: TGTGCCAGCTCACTTAGAGGACAAAGCTCCTACAATGAGCAGTTCTTC. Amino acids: CASSLRGQSSYNEQFF.

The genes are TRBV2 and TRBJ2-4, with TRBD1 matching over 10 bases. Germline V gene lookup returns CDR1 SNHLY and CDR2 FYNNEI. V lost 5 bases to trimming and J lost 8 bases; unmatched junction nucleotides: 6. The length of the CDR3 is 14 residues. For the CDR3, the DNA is TGTGCCAGCAGTCCGACAGGGGGCTCGGACATTCAGTACTTC. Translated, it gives CASSPTGGSDIQYF. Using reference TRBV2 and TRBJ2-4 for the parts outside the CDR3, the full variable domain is EPEVTQTPSHQVTQMGQEVILRCVPISNHLYFYWYRQILGQKVEFLVSFYNNEISEKSEIFDDQFSVERPDGSNFTLKIRSTKLEDSAMYFCASSPTGGSDIQYFGAGTRLSVL.

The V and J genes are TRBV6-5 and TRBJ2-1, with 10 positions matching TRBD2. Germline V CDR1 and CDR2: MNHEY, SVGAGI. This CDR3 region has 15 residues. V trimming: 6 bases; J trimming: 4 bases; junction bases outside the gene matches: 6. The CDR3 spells CASRLSGGIYNEQFF. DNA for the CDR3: TGTGCCAGCAGACTTAGCGGGGGGATATACAATGAGCAGTTCTTC.

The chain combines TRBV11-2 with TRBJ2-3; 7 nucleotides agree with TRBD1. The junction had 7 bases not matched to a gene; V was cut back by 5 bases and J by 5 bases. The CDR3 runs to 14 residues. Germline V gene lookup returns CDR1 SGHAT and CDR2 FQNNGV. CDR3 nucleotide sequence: TGTGCCAGCAGCCAGGGACAGCTGGGAGATACGCAGTATTTT. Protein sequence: CASSQGQLGDTQYF.